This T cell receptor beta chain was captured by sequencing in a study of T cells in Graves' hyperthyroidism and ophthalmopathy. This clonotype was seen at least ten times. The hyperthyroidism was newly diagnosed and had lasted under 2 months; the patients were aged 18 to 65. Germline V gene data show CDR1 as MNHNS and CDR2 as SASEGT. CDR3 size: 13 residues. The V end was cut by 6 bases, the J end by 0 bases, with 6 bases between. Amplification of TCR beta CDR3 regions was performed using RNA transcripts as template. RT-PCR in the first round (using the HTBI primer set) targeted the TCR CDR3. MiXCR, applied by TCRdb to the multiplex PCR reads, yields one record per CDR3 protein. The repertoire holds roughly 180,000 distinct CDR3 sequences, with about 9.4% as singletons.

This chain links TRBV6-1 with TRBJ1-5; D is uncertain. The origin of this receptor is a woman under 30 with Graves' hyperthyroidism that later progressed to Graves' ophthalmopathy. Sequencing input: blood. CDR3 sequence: CASRPASNQPQHF. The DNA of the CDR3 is TGTGCCAGCAGACCGGCTAGCAATCAGCCCCAGCATTTT.